These 10 T cell receptor beta chains came from one sample sequenced in a study of T-cell reconstitution after alpha-beta-depleted transplantation in children. Unique molecular identifiers were built into the TCRbeta library. TCRdb independently ran MiXCR on the PCR reads; one entry per CDR3 protein. The table lists about 290,000 distinct CDR3 sequences, approximately 7.3% of them singletons. Antigens of these TCRs are unknown. Study conclusions and caveats: The main origin of T-cell counts and diversity one year after transplant was newly produced T cells.

The source material was peripheral blood, sampled 360 days after TCRalphabeta/CD19-depleted stem cell transplant. All receptors come from a female patient between 2 and 15 years old who had a stem cell transplant for Fanconi anemia, so the T cells may come from the graft donor.

This clonotype was counted many times. The chain links TRBV5-1 to TRBJ2-5; weak D call: TRBD2 (5 bases). Per germline, CDR1 SGHRS and CDR2 YFSETQ. The CDR3 has 17 amino acids. Trimming took off 0 bases at V and 4 bases at J, with 19 bases between the two ends. The CDR3 nucleotides read TGCGCCAGCAGCTTGGCCGTCGGAACTAGGATTGGAGAGACCCAGTACTTC. As protein: CASSLAVGTRIGETQYF.

This clonotype was recorded many times. J is TRBJ2-3 and V is TRBV20-1; D possibly corresponds to TRBD1 (6 bases). V was shortened by 1 base and J by 10 bases, with 15 bases between the two germline ends. Germline V lookup: CDR1 DFQATT, CDR2 SNEGSKA (reference sequence). This CDR3 comprises 13 residues. In nucleotides, the CDR3 is TGCAGTGCTAGAGTAGACAGGCCCCTTCCGCAGTATTTT. This translates into CSARVDRPLPQYF.

At least ten counts were recorded for this clonotype. V usage is TRBV12-3 or TRBV12-4 and J usage is TRBJ2-3; the D gene is possibly TRBD2 (5 bases). This CDR3 has 13 residues. The V end was cut by 6 bases, the J end by 9 bases, with 16 bases between. The CDR3 DNA reads as TGTGCCAGCAGCCCTCCAACGGGGAAAACGCAGTATTTT. Translated: CASSPPTGKTQYF.

This clonotype appeared many times. The chain is built from TRBV12-3 or TRBV12-4 and TRBJ2-3; TRBD2 aligns across 10 bases. CDR3 size: 16 residues. With 4 bases clipped from V and 3 bases from J, the junction kept 7 bases outside the gene matches. CDR3 amino acids: CASSSVSGGWTDTQYF. The DNA of the CDR3 is TGTGCCAGCAGTTCCGTTAGCGGGGGGTGGACAGATACGCAGTATTTT.

This clonotype was detected ten times or more. This chain connects TRBV6-5 to TRBJ1-3; D not certain. The CDR3 loop spans 17 amino acids. V lost 2 bases, J lost 0 bases, and 14 bases lay in between. Germline CDR1 MNHEY, CDR2 SVGAGI. The CDR3 DNA reads TGTGCCAGCAGTTACCAATGGGAGGACCTCTCTGGAAACACCATATATTTT. As protein: CASSYQWEDLSGNTIYF.

There are a few counts of this clonotype. The V gene is TRBV5-5, the J gene TRBJ1-6; tentative D call: TRBD1 (6 bases). V was clipped by 2 bases and J by 10 bases, with 16 bases between them. Germline V gene data show CDR1 as SGHKS and CDR2 as YYEKEE (reference sequence). The CDR3 length is 15 residues. CDR3 residues: CASSLYRDTGSPLHF. The CDR3, as DNA: TGTGCCAGCAGCTTATACCGGGACACCGGGTCACCCCTCCACTTT.

V is TRBV4-1 and J is TRBJ2-2; 13 bases are shared with TRBD2. The germline V gene has CDR1 MGHRA and CDR2 YSYEKL. Trimming removed 0 bases from V and 2 bases from J; junction bases left unmatched: 3. The CDR3 consists of 18 residues. The DNA of the CDR3 is TGCGCCAGCAGCCAAGATCTGGGACTAGCGGGAAACACCGGGGAGCTGTTTTTT. Amino acid sequence: CASSQDLGLAGNTGELFF.

The rearrangement uses TRBV19 and TRBJ1-4; D call uncertain. There are 14 residues in the CDR3. V lost 6 bases and J 7 bases, leaving 15 bases between the germline ends. Germline-derived CDR1 and CDR2 are LNHDA and SQIVND (reference sequence). CDR3 coding DNA: TGTGCCAGTAGACCCCGGAGTGGGTTTGAAAAACTGTTTTTT. Protein product: CASRPRSGFEKLFF.

The chain carries TRBV5-6 and TRBJ2-7, with 7 nucleotides matching TRBD2. The V segment lost 0 bases and the J segment 5 bases; nucleotides outside the gene matches: 2. Germline V gives CDR1 SGHDT, CDR2 YYEEEE. The CDR3 length is 13 residues. This CDR3 reads CASSLAGRNEQYF. For the CDR3, the DNA is TGTGCCAGCAGCTTGGCCGGGAGGAACGAGCAGTACTTC.

This chain links TRBV28 with TRBJ1-1; 12 bases line up with TRBD1. Unmatched junction bases numbered 5, after V lost 5 bases and J lost 1 base. CDR3 length: 16 amino acids. CDR1 is MDHEN, CDR2 SYDVKM, per germline. CDR3 in amino acids: CASSLGQGAPNTEAFF. Written as DNA, the CDR3 is TGTGCCAGCAGTCTGGGACAGGGGGCCCCGAACACTGAAGCTTTCTTT.